These 30 T cell receptor beta chains came from one sample sequenced in a study of identical twins. TCRdb reprocessed the 5' RACE reads with MiXCR, giving one entry per CDR3 protein. Seen here are 350,000 to 600,000 distinct CDR3 sequences, approximately 15% observed once, and the top ten hold 0.52%. The sample was also reused in another study, on yellow fever vaccine responses in identical twins.

The sample taken for sequencing was CD4+ T cells sorted from blood. The receptor set was obtained from a woman aged 18 to 35 in good health.

This clonotype showed up just a few times. The chain uses TRBV6-2 or TRBV6-3 and TRBJ2-1, with TRBD2 identical over 12 bases. The CDR3 spans 18 residues. Trimming took 3 bases from V and 0 from J; bases not matched to a gene: 6. Germline V lookup: CDR1 MNHEY, CDR2 SVGEGT. Here the CDR3 DNA reads TGTGCCAGCAGTTATCCTAGCGGGAGGGGAAGCTCCTACAATGAGCAGTTCTTC. This encodes CASSYPSGRGSSYNEQFF.

Only a few counts were recorded for this clonotype. This sequence joins TRBV5-1 and TRBJ2-3; 14 nucleotides agree with TRBD2. The CDR3 spans 17 residues. CDR1 SGHRS and CDR2 YFSETQ come from the germline V gene. After removal of 4 bases from V and 5 bases from J, the junction contained 9 bases not matched to a gene. The CDR3: CASSQTSGRALGDTQYF. The CDR3 coding sequence is TGCGCCAGCAGCCAGACTAGCGGGAGGGCCCTTGGAGATACGCAGTATTTT.

The J gene is TRBJ2-3, the V gene TRBV29-1; unclear D gene. This CDR3 has 14 residues. The V end lost 1 base, the J end lost 3 bases, and 11 bases lay between the germline ends. CDR1 and CDR2 (germline): SQVTM, ANQGSEA. DNA of the CDR3: TGCAGCGTTGAAGGAATTTTAGTAACAGATACGCAGTATTTT. It codes for CSVEGILVTDTQYF.

The gene calls are TRBV2 and TRBJ2-3; 13 bases are shared with TRBD2. Germline CDR1 SNHLY, CDR2 FYNNEI. This CDR3 comprises 16 residues. The V segment lost 4 bases and the J segment 7 bases; nucleotides outside the gene matches: 8. The CDR3 coding sequence is TGTGCCAGCAGTGGTCGGACTAGCGGGAGACTCTATACGCAGTATTTT. Residues: CASSGRTSGRLYTQYF.

The V call is TRBV9, the J call TRBJ2-7; D gene uncertain. The CDR3 contains 13 residues. V lost 3 bases to trimming and J lost 5 bases, with 12 bases between them. The germline V gene has CDR1 SGDLS and CDR2 YYNGEE. The CDR3 DNA reads TGTGCCAGCAGCGGATCATCGGTCCACGAGCAGTACTTC. This sequence encodes CASSGSSVHEQYF. The entire variable domain, with the rest obtained from reference TRBV9 and TRBJ2-7, is as follows: DSGVTQTPKHLITATGQRVTLRCSPRSGDLSVYWYQQSLDQGLQFLIQYYNGEERAKGNILERFSAQQFPDLHSELNLSSLELGDSALYFCASSGSSVHEQYFGPGTRLTVT.

This clonotype was recorded many times. The chain links TRBV7-2 to TRBJ2-3; D is perhaps TRBD2 (6 bases). The V end was cut by 4 bases, the J end by 0 bases, with 17 bases between. Germline assignment: CDR1 SGHTA and CDR2 FQGNSA. The CDR3 is made up of 17 amino acids. The CDR3 here is CASSYAGGESSTDTQYF. Here the CDR3 DNA reads TGTGCCAGCAGCTACGCGGGCGGGGAGAGTAGCACAGATACGCAGTATTTT.

The table lists this clonotype with a few counts. The chain has TRBV7-2 and TRBJ2-5; D is unresolved. With 2 bases removed from V and 6 bases from J, the gap between germline ends came to 16 bases. The germline V gene has CDR1 SGHTA and CDR2 FQGNSA. The CDR3 covers 15 residues. This chain's CDR3 is CASSLSPRHEKTQYF. In DNA form, the CDR3 reads TGTGCCAGCAGCTTAAGCCCCAGGCACGAGAAGACCCAGTACTTC.

V and J are TRBV20-1 and TRBJ2-4; 14 bases fit TRBD2. The germline CDR1 and CDR2 sequences are DFQATT and SNEGSKA (reference sequence). The CDR3 is made up of 16 amino acids. V gave up 3 bases and J gave up 0 bases; unmatched junction bases: 1. The CDR3 nucleotides read TGCAGTGCTAGGGGACTAGCGGGAGTAGCCAAAAACATTCAGTACTTC. Its protein is CSARGLAGVAKNIQYF.

This clonotype has ten or more counts. The chain uses TRBV2 and TRBJ2-5, with a weak D call TRBD1 (6 bases). V was trimmed by 4 bases and J by 0 bases, leaving 6 bases between them. Germline V gene sequence: CDR1 SNHLY, CDR2 FYNNEI. CDR3 size: 13 residues. CDR3 bases: TGTGCCAGCAGTGGGGACAACCAAGAGACCCAGTACTTC. Its protein product is CASSGDNQETQYF.

The gene calls are TRBV7-2 and TRBJ2-5; D tentatively reads TRBD1 or TRBD2 (5 bases each). Germline V CDR1 and CDR2: SGHTA, FQGNSA. With 6 bases removed from V and 1 base from J, the gap between germline ends came to 9 bases. This CDR3 spans 13 amino acids. DNA of the CDR3: TGTGCCAGCAGGAGGGACGGCCAAGAGACCCAGTACTTC. Its protein is CASRRDGQETQYF. The full variable domain, completed using reference TRBV7-2 and TRBJ2-5, is GAGVSQSPSNKVTEKGKDVELRCDPISGHTALYWYRQSLGQGLEFLIYFQGNSAPDKSGLPSDRFSAERTGGSVSTLTIQRTQQEDSAVYLCASRRDGQETQYFGPGTRLLVL.

The table lists this clonotype with a few counts. The chain joins TRBV25-1 to TRBJ2-3; the D is unclear. V lost 8 bases and J lost 3, with 12 bases in between. Germline CDR1 and CDR2: MGHDK and SYGVNS. This CDR3 region has 13 residues. CDR3 sequence reads: CASSHLRTDTQYF. The CDR3 DNA is TGTGCCAGCTCCCATCTCAGGACAGATACGCAGTATTTT.

The chain is built from TRBV12-3 or TRBV12-4 and TRBJ2-2; the D is unclear. With 3 bases removed from V and 6 bases from J, the gap between germline ends came to 11 bases. The length of the CDR3 is 14 residues. CDR3 amino acids: CASSLSGRAGELFF. The CDR3 DNA reads as TGTGCCAGCAGTTTGTCAGGCCGGGCCGGGGAGCTGTTTTTT.

This chain connects TRBV5-1 to TRBJ2-7, with unresolved D. V was shortened by 1 base and J by 1 base, with 6 bases between the two germline ends. There are 13 residues in the CDR3. Looked up from germline, CDR1 is SGHRS and CDR2 is YFSETQ. The DNA of the CDR3 is TGCGCCAGCAGCTTGACGCAATCCTACGAGCAGTACTTC. Amino acid sequence: CASSLTQSYEQYF.

This clonotype has only a few counts. The V gene is TRBV6-5, the J gene TRBJ2-5, with D hard to call. The CDR3 contains 11 residues. Germline CDR1 is MNHEY and CDR2 is SVGAGI. Trimming pared 7 bases from V and 5 bases from J, leaving 8 bases between. CDR3 loop: CASKAIETQYF. CDR3 DNA: TGTGCCAGCAAAGCAATTGAGACCCAGTACTTC.

The chain carries TRBV20-1 and TRBJ2-4, with D perhaps TRBD1 (6 bases). Trimming removed 3 bases from V and 6 bases from J, with 15 bases in between. Germline V lookup: CDR1 DFQATT, CDR2 SNEGSKA (reference sequence). CDR3 length: 14 residues. CDR3 bases: TGCAGTGCTAGGGCCGTAGGACAGACAAACATTCAGTACTTC. This translates into CSARAVGQTNIQYF.

The chain couples TRBV7-9 to TRBJ1-4; D call uncertain. The CDR3 is made up of 12 amino acids. Germline CDR1 is SEHNR and CDR2 is FQNEAQ (reference sequence). V lost 1 base to trimming and J lost 7 bases, with 4 bases between them. CDR3 in amino acids: CASSLDREKLFF. In nucleotides, the CDR3 is TGTGCCAGCAGCTTAGATCGTGAAAAACTGTTTTTT.

This clonotype was detected a few times. This rearrangement joins TRBV7-2 to TRBJ2-5; 9 positions agree with TRBD2. Germline V gene sequence: CDR1 SGHTA, CDR2 FQGNSA. The V gene end was trimmed by 1 base and the J gene end by 7 bases; junction bases not matched to a gene: 4. The CDR3 spans 14 residues. CDR3 in DNA: TGTGCCAGCAGCTTAGGAGGGACTAGCTCGACCCAGTACTTC. Protein: CASSLGGTSSTQYF.

The chain recombines TRBV25-1 with TRBJ2-7; 7 bases match TRBD1. CDR1 MGHDK and CDR2 SYGVNS come from the germline V gene. The CDR3 covers 12 residues. Trimming removed 7 bases from V and 6 bases from J; junction bases left unmatched: 6. The CDR3 DNA follows: TGTGCCAGCAACAGGGGTACGGGCGAGCAGTACTTC. Amino acid sequence: CASNRGTGEQYF.

V gene TRBV4-2 combines with J gene TRBJ2-7; D perhaps matches TRBD2 (6 bases). CDR1 LGHNA and CDR2 YNFKEQ come from the germline V gene. The CDR3 is 13 amino acids. Deletions cut 0 bases from V and 11 bases from J, with 14 bases between. CDR3 in amino acids: CASSQDLSGRKYF. The CDR3 region has the DNA TGTGCCAGCAGCCAAGATCTGTCCGGGAGAAAGTACTTC.

The chain combines TRBV7-9 with TRBJ2-1; perhaps TRBD2 as D (6 bases). The CDR3 spans 13 residues. Trimming left V 3 bases short and J 8 bases short, with 11 bases between. The germline V gene encodes CDR1 SEHNR and CDR2 FQNEAQ (reference sequence). The CDR3 DNA reads TGTGCCAGCAGCTTCCCCAGGGAGGATGAGCAGTTCTTC. Protein: CASSFPREDEQFF.

The chain carries TRBV5-6 and TRBJ2-2; the D call may be TRBD1 or TRBD2 (6 bases each). The CDR3 covers 16 residues. The germline V gene encodes CDR1 SGHDT and CDR2 YYEEEE. The ends were cut back, 2 bases at V and 5 bases at J, with 16 bases in the middle. This chain's CDR3 is CASSLRTAGGTGELFF. DNA for the CDR3: TGTGCCAGCAGCTTACGGACAGCGGGTGGAACCGGGGAGCTGTTTTTT.

The table lists this clonotype with a few counts. The chain uses TRBV12-3 or TRBV12-4 and TRBJ2-5; 8 nucleotides agree with TRBD1. The CDR3 is made up of 15 amino acids. Trimming at V came to 4 bases and at J to 2 bases, leaving 6 bases not matched to a gene. The CDR3 DNA sequence: TGTGCCAGCAGTTACGGACGGACAGGGCAAGAGACCCAGTACTTC. Residues: CASSYGRTGQETQYF.

This clonotype occurred a few times. V gene TRBV7-8 combines with J gene TRBJ2-2; 8 nucleotides line up with TRBD1. Germline values: CDR1 SGHVS, CDR2 FQNEAQ. The J segment lost 3 bases and the V segment lost 1 base, leaving 1 base of the junction unmatched. This CDR3 comprises 15 residues. The CDR3 is CASSLGGQDTGELFF. The CDR3 coding sequence is TGTGCCAGCAGCTTAGGGGGACAGGACACCGGGGAGCTGTTTTTT.

V and J are TRBV29-1 and TRBJ1-6; D gene unclear. The CDR3 consists of 12 residues. CDR1 is SQVTM and CDR2 is ANQGSEA in the germline V gene. Trimming shortened V by 6 bases and J by 9 bases, and 12 bases separated the two germline ends. CDR3 sequence: CSVGGGSSPLHF. The CDR3 DNA reads TGCAGCGTGGGAGGAGGGAGTTCACCCCTCCACTTT.

This clonotype was observed a handful of times. The chain couples TRBV27 to TRBJ2-7, with D perhaps matching TRBD2 (6 bases). Germline V lookup: CDR1 MNHEY, CDR2 SMNVEV (reference sequence). Deletions cut 2 bases from V and 2 bases from J, with 16 bases between. The CDR3 loop spans 16 amino acids. CDR3 sequence (DNA): TGTGCCAGCAGTTTAAGAACCGGGACGGGGGCCTACGAGCAGTACTTC. It translates to CASSLRTGTGAYEQYF.

This clonotype was counted between two and nine times. The chain has TRBV29-1 and TRBJ1-1, with D hard to call. The germline V and J ends were trimmed by 4 bases and 3 bases, with 12 bases remaining between them. This CDR3 spans 13 amino acids. Germline V gene sequence: CDR1 SQVTM, CDR2 ANQGSEA. The CDR3 reads CSVVFRPDTEAFF. The CDR3 DNA reads as TGCAGCGTTGTCTTCCGACCGGACACTGAAGCTTTCTTT.

The sample holds many counts of this clonotype. This chain links TRBV29-1 with TRBJ2-7; 11 bases are a match to TRBD1. The V segment lost 6 bases and the J segment 2 bases; nucleotides outside the gene matches: 6. CDR3 size: 14 residues. Germline CDR1 SQVTM, CDR2 ANQGSEA. Here the CDR3 reads CSVRTGGAAYEQYF. The CDR3 DNA is TGCAGCGTCCGGACAGGGGGCGCAGCCTACGAGCAGTACTTC.

This rearrangement joins TRBV5-5 to TRBJ2-1; a possible D gene is TRBD2 (6 bases). V lost 0 bases and J lost 8, with 15 bases in between. The CDR3 consists of 15 residues. CDR1 and CDR2 (germline): SGHKS, YYEKEE (reference sequence). In DNA form, the CDR3 reads TGTGCCAGCAGCTTGGTGGGGGGAATCATAGATGAGCAGTTCTTC. This encodes CASSLVGGIIDEQFF.

This clonotype has more than one count but fewer than ten. The V and J genes are TRBV6-5 and TRBJ2-2; D gene ambiguous. The CDR3 totals 13 residues. V lost 4 bases to trimming and J lost 4 bases, with 7 bases between them. Germline loops: CDR1 MNHEY, CDR2 SVGAGI. The CDR3 DNA sequence: TGTGCCAGCAGTTCGGGTCGCACCGGGGAGCTGTTTTTT. As protein: CASSSGRTGELFF.

The chain links TRBV20-1 to TRBJ2-7, with TRBD2 identical over 15 bases. The germline V gene has CDR1 DFQATT and CDR2 SNEGSKA (reference sequence). The CDR3 contains 21 residues. The CDR3 is CCARDKNAPGLAGGLSYEQYF. Written as DNA, the CDR3 is TGCTGCGCTAGAGATAAAAACGCACCGGGACTAGCGGGGGGACTCTCCTACGAGCAGTACTTC.